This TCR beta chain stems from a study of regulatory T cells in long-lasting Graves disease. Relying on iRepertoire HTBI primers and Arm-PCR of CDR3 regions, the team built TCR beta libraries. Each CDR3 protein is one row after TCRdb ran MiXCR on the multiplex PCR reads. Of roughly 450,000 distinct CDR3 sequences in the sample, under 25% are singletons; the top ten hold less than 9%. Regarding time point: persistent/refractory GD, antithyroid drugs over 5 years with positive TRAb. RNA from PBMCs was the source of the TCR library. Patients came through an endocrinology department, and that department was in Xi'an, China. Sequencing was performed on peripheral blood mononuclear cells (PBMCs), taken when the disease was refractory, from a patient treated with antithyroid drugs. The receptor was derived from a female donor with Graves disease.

CDR3 in amino acids: CASNPSGHGYTF. In DNA form, the CDR3 reads TGTGCCAGCAATCCATCAGGGCATGGCTACACCTTC. The V and J genes are TRBV6-2 or TRBV6-3 and TRBJ1-2; maybe TRBD1 (5 bases). From germline, CDR1 is MNHEY and CDR2 SVGEGT. This CDR3 is built from 12 residues. The germline V and J ends were trimmed by 7 bases and 6 bases, with 12 bases remaining between them.